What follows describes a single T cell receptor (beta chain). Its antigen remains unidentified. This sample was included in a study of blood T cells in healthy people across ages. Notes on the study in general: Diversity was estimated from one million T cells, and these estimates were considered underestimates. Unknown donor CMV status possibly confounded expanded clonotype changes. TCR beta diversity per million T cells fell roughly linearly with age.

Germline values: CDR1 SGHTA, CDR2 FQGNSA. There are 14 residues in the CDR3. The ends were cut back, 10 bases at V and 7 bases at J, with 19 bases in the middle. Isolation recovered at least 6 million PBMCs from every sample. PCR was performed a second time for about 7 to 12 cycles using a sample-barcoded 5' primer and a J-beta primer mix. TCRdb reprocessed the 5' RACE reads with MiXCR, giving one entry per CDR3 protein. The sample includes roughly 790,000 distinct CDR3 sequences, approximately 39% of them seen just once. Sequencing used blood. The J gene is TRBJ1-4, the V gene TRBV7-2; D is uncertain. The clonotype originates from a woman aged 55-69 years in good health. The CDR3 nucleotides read TGTGCCACCTCGACGGGGTCCCCGGGTGAAAAACTGTTTTTT. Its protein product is CATSTGSPGEKLFF.